Below, one T cell receptor (beta chain) is given with its context. This sample is part of a study of early T cells in non-severe SARS-CoV-2 infection. This CDR3 contains 18 residues. The junction had 15 bases not matched to a gene; V was cut back by 1 base and J by 5 bases. In germline, CDR1 is SQVTM, CDR2 ANQGSEA. Researchers tagged individual cDNA molecules with unique molecular identifiers. TCRdb independently ran MiXCR on the 5' RACE reads; one entry per CDR3 protein. Of roughly 60,000 distinct CDR3 sequences in the sample, 10% to 15% were seen once. This TCR was sampled from an adult who was a healthcare worker with PCR-confirmed SARS-CoV-2 infection or an uninfected control (not recorded which). Sequencing was carried out using whole blood. J is TRBJ2-1 and V is TRBV29-1; 9 positions match TRBD2. In nucleotides, the CDR3 is TGCAGCGTTGAAGCTTGGGGAAGTGGACTAGCGCGAAACAATGAGCAGTTCTTC. This translates into CSVEAWGSGLARNNEQFF.